Listed here are 27 T cell receptor beta chains from one sample, sequenced in a study of blood T cells in healthy people across ages. Then a second PCR, running about 6 to 11 cycles, was carried out with a sample-barcoded 5' primer and a J-beta primer mix. TCRdb used MiXCR to reprocess the 5' RACE reads, holding one entry per CDR3 protein. The data show 1.2 million to 1.5 million distinct CDR3 sequences, with approximately 59% seen just once and 6.7% held by the top ten. Sequencing was done on a sample of blood. These receptors originate from a man between 18 and 35 years old in good health.

The chain joins TRBV3-1 to TRBJ2-1, with unresolved D. The V gene lost 0 bases and the J gene lost 12 bases, with 12 bases spanning the gap. In germline, CDR1 is LGHDT, CDR2 YNNKEL (reference sequence). The length of the CDR3 is 13 residues. The CDR3 sequence is CASSQDVTSGQFF. The CDR3 DNA sequence: TGTGCCAGCAGCCAAGACGTTACCTCTGGGCAGTTCTTC.

The chain employs TRBV20-1 and TRBJ1-4; D remains ambiguous. Looked up from germline, CDR1 is DFQATT and CDR2 is SNEGSKA (reference sequence). Trimming took 3 bases from V and 0 from J, leaving 11 bases between them. The CDR3 spans 15 residues. In DNA, the CDR3 is TGCAGTGCTAGGGACGTGCTCGCAACTAATGAAAAACTGTTTTTT. Amino acids: CSARDVLATNEKLFF.

This clonotype has more than one count but fewer than ten. The chain carries TRBV20-1 and TRBJ2-3, with D perhaps matching TRBD1 or TRBD2 (6 bases each). Germline-derived CDR1 and CDR2 are DFQATT and SNEGSKA (reference sequence). With 4 bases removed from V and 10 bases from J, the gap between germline ends came to 24 bases. The CDR3 length is 15 residues. CDR3 protein: CSAKMAGHVGGAQYF. The DNA for the CDR3 is TGCAGTGCTAAAATGGCCGGCCACGTGGGGGGCGCGCAGTATTTT.

The chain's CDR3 is CASSPMGEETQYF. CDR3 sequence (DNA): TGCGCCAGCAGCCCCATGGGGGAAGAGACCCAGTACTTC. V gene TRBV5-1 combines with J gene TRBJ2-5; D tentatively reads TRBD1 or TRBD2 (5 bases each). Deletions cut 4 bases from V and 3 bases from J, with 10 bases between. CDR3 size: 13 residues. Germline CDR1 reads SGHRS; CDR2 reads YFSETQ. Using reference TRBV5-1 and TRBJ2-5 for the parts outside the CDR3, the full variable domain is KAGVTQTPRYLIKTRGQQVTLSCSPISGHRSVSWYQQTPGQGLQFLFEYFSETQRNKGNFPGRFSGRQFSNSRSEMNVSTLELGDSALYLCASSPMGEETQYFGPGTRLLVL.

The chain links TRBV12-5 to TRBJ2-3, with 14 bases that match TRBD2. Unmatched junction bases numbered 8, after V lost 5 bases and J lost 1 base. CDR1 and CDR2 (germline): LGHNT, FRNRAP. The CDR3 is 18 amino acids. The CDR3 here is CASGLPLTSGRGTDTQYF. CDR3 DNA sequence: TGTGCTAGTGGTCTGCCCTTGACTAGCGGGAGGGGCACAGATACGCAGTATTTT.

The chain is built from TRBV7-2 and TRBJ1-1; TRBD1 might be the D (5 bases). V lost 1 base and J 5 bases, leaving 8 bases between the germline ends. Germline CDR1 and CDR2: SGHTA and FQGNSA. The CDR3 length is 13 residues. CDR3 bases: TGTGCCAGCAGCTTAGGGGGGATTACTGAAGCTTTCTTT. This sequence encodes CASSLGGITEAFF.

The chain links TRBV7-8 to TRBJ2-1, with D tentatively TRBD1 (6 bases). This CDR3 contains 17 residues. Germline CDR1 and CDR2: SGHVS and FQNEAQ. Between the trimmed V and J ends, which lost 3 bases and 3 bases, there was a span of 18 bases. CDR3 protein: CASSLPFQGLLYNEQFF. The CDR3 region has the DNA TGTGCCAGCAGCTTGCCCTTCCAGGGGCTTCTCTACAATGAGCAGTTCTTC. Filled out from reference TRBV7-8 and TRBJ2-1, the complete variable domain reads GAGVSQSPRYKVAKRGQDVALRCDPISGHVSLFWYQQALGQGPEFLTYFQNEAQLDKSGLPSDRFFAERPEGSVSTLKIQRTQQEDSAVYLCASSLPFQGLLYNEQFFGPGTRLTVL.

This clonotype was seen more than once but under ten times. The rearrangement links TRBV30 to TRBJ2-3; 11 bases line up with TRBD2. CDR3 length: 14 amino acids. With V trimmed by 1 base and J by 4 bases, 1 base remained unmatched. Germline V lookup: CDR1 GTSNPN, CDR2 SVGIG (reference sequence). CDR3 sequence: CAWSATSGADTQYF. DNA for the CDR3: TGTGCCTGGAGTGCGACTAGCGGGGCAGATACGCAGTATTTT. Filled out from reference TRBV30 and TRBJ2-3, the complete variable domain reads SQTIHQWPATLVQPVGSPLSLECTVEGTSNPNLYWYRQAAGRGLQLLFYSVGIGQISSEVPQNLSASRPQDRQFILSSKKLLLSDSGFYLCAWSATSGADTQYFGPGTRLTVL.

The rearrangement links TRBV4-1 to TRBJ2-7; D assignment may be TRBD1 or TRBD2 (5 bases each). V dropped 0 bases and J dropped 3 bases, with 12 bases sitting between them. The germline V gene has CDR1 MGHRA and CDR2 YSYEKL. The CDR3 has 15 amino acids. CDR3 loop: CASSQDPGQDYEQYF. DNA of the CDR3: TGCGCCAGCAGCCAAGATCCGGGGCAGGACTACGAGCAGTACTTC.

The V gene is TRBV6-2 or TRBV6-3, the J gene TRBJ2-5; no definite D call. The germline gives CDR1 MNHEY, CDR2 SVGEGT. There are 14 residues in the CDR3. Trimming stripped 7 bases from V and 1 base from J, with 13 bases between. The CDR3 sequence is CASNLDGSQETQYF. The CDR3 bases are TGTGCCAGCAACTTGGACGGCAGCCAAGAGACCCAGTACTTC.

The rearrangement links TRBV7-2 to TRBJ2-7; no reliable D call. V was shortened by 4 bases and J by 3 bases, with 25 bases between the two germline ends. Germline CDR1 is SGHTA and CDR2 is FQGNSA. The CDR3 contains 18 residues. The CDR3 DNA sequence: TGTGCCAGCAGCTCCCGGCCTACTGGCCCCATAAACCTCTACGAGCAGTACTTC. Its translation: CASSSRPTGPINLYEQYF.

The chain uses TRBV11-2 and TRBJ1-2; TRBD1 matches 7 bases. Germline V lookup: CDR1 SGHAT, CDR2 FQNNGV. V lost 1 base to trimming and J lost 6 bases; unmatched junction nucleotides: 8. The CDR3 has 15 amino acids. CDR3 residues: CASSLVGDRADGYTF. The CDR3 nucleotides read TGTGCCAGCAGCTTAGTCGGCGACAGGGCTGATGGCTACACCTTC.

The chain uses TRBV7-2 and TRBJ1-2; D is undetermined. This CDR3 has 12 residues. Germline V lookup: CDR1 SGHTA, CDR2 FQGNSA. V shed 9 bases and J shed 2 bases, with 10 bases lying between them. The CDR3 region is CARKTGNYGYTF. CDR3 DNA: TGTGCCAGAAAGACGGGGAACTATGGCTACACCTTC.

The J gene is TRBJ2-3, the V gene TRBV13, with D possibly matching TRBD1 (6 bases). Looked up from germline, CDR1 is PRHDT and CDR2 is FYEKMQ (reference sequence). CDR3 length: 16 residues. V was shortened by 4 bases and J by 2 bases, with 16 bases between the two germline ends. The CDR3 here is CASSSVDRIPTDTQYF. The CDR3 bases are TGTGCCAGCAGCTCGGTGGACAGAATACCCACAGATACGCAGTATTTT.

The CDR3 sequence is CASSHGQPLEQYF. The CDR3 DNA reads as TGTGCCAGTAGCCACGGACAGCCACTTGAGCAGTACTTC. This chain links TRBV19 with TRBJ2-7, with D possibly being TRBD1 (6 bases). Germline values: CDR1 LNHDA, CDR2 SQIVND (reference sequence). V was cut by 6 bases and J by 7 bases, with 16 bases left in between. The CDR3 is 13 amino acids.

The chain combines TRBV3-1 with TRBJ1-5, with D unresolved. V was trimmed by 1 base and J by 3 bases, leaving 7 bases between them. Germline loops: CDR1 LGHDT, CDR2 YNNKEL (reference sequence). The CDR3 length is 14 residues. In DNA, the CDR3 is TGTGCCAGCAGCCAAGGAAGAACCAATCAGCCCCAGCATTTT. Residues: CASSQGRTNQPQHF.

The chain carries TRBV4-1 and TRBJ2-2, with 10 positions matching TRBD1. The V gene end was trimmed by 2 bases and the J gene end by 5 bases; junction bases not matched to a gene: 5. Germline loops: CDR1 MGHRA, CDR2 YSYEKL. The CDR3 runs to 16 residues. The CDR3 region is CASSQFGTGETGELFF. CDR3 in DNA: TGCGCCAGCAGCCAATTCGGGACAGGGGAGACCGGGGAGCTGTTTTTT.

This clonotype was observed a few times. The chain carries TRBV6-2 or TRBV6-3 and TRBJ2-3, with a possible D match to TRBD2 (6 bases). The V end was cut by 0 bases, the J end by 5 bases, with 24 bases between. CDR3 size: 19 residues. Germline lookup yields CDR1 MNHEY and CDR2 SVGEGT. CDR3 bases: TGTGCCAGCAGTTACTCGCCGTCCACCTCCGGGACTTCCCAAGATACGCAGTATTTT. Encoded protein: CASSYSPSTSGTSQDTQYF.

This clonotype was seen a few times. The rearrangement joins TRBV20-1 to TRBJ2-1, with TRBD2 matching 8 bases. Germline values: CDR1 DFQATT, CDR2 SNEGSKA (reference sequence). The CDR3 length is 14 residues. V dropped 0 bases and J dropped 8; count of bases not matched to a gene: 6. The CDR3, as DNA: TGCAGTGCTAGAGACGAGCGGGAGTACGATGAGCAGTTCTTC. Translating it yields CSARDEREYDEQFF.

This clonotype has only one observation. The chain uses TRBV20-1 and TRBJ1-2; D might be TRBD1 (5 bases). CDR3 length: 12 amino acids. The V end lost 5 bases, the J end lost 7 bases, and 14 bases lay between the germline ends. Germline V gene sequence: CDR1 DFQATT, CDR2 SNEGSKA (reference sequence). CDR3 in DNA: TGCAGTGCTCGCAAAGGGGCCTGTGGCTACACCTTC. The encoded protein is CSARKGACGYTF.

CDR3 sequence reads: CASSQGGGREGTDTQYF. The CDR3 nucleotides read TGTGCCAGCAGCCAAGGTGGGGGAAGGGAAGGCACAGATACGCAGTATTTT. This chain connects TRBV4-2 to TRBJ2-3; the D gene could be TRBD1 or TRBD2 (5 bases each). The CDR3 is made up of 17 amino acids. Germline assignment: CDR1 LGHNA and CDR2 YNFKEQ. Trimming removed 1 base from V and 1 base from J, with 15 bases in between.

V is TRBV4-1 and J is TRBJ2-2; D ambiguous. CDR1 is MGHRA, CDR2 YSYEKL, per germline. The V and J ends lost 4 bases and 6 bases respectively, with 15 bases between them. The CDR3 is 15 residues long. The CDR3 DNA reads TGCGCCAGCAGCCCCCGGACCCCGGTGGCCGGGGAGCTGTTTTTT. This translates into CASSPRTPVAGELFF.

The sample holds a few counts of this clonotype. This chain joins TRBV20-1 and TRBJ1-5, with unresolved D. V lost 0 bases and J 9 bases, leaving 18 bases between the germline ends. Germline CDR1 is DFQATT and CDR2 is SNEGSKA (reference sequence). This CDR3 is 15 amino acids long. The CDR3 DNA sequence: TGCAGTGCTAGAGAAGGTTCAGCCCTAGTGGGGCCCCAGCATTTT. Its translation is CSAREGSALVGPQHF.

The J gene is TRBJ2-7, the V gene TRBV25-1; weak D call: TRBD1 (6 bases). Per the germline V gene, CDR1 is MGHDK and CDR2 is SYGVNS. The CDR3 is made up of 13 amino acids. The V and J ends lost 5 bases and 2 bases respectively, with 10 bases between them. The DNA of the CDR3 is TGTGCCAGCAGTACGAGGGGGACCTACGAGCAGTACTTC. Its translation: CASSTRGTYEQYF.

This clonotype was detected only once. The chain is built from TRBV10-3 and TRBJ2-2; tentatively, D is TRBD2 (6 bases). CDR3 length: 14 residues. CDR1 and CDR2 from the germline V gene are ENHRY and SYGVKD. V was shortened by 8 bases and J by 5 bases, with 15 bases between the two germline ends. In DNA form, the CDR3 reads TGTGCCATCTCCCAGTCGGGGGAAACCGGGGAGCTGTTTTTT. Its protein is CAISQSGETGELFF.

The V call is TRBV20-1, the J call TRBJ1-1; D remains ambiguous. This CDR3 spans 15 amino acids. From germline, CDR1 is DFQATT and CDR2 SNEGSKA (reference sequence). Deletions cut 0 bases from V and 0 bases from J, with 11 bases between. DNA for the CDR3: TGCAGTGCTAGAGATCGGGAGGGCATGAACACTGAAGCTTTCTTT. Protein product: CSARDREGMNTEAFF.

This clonotype was seen more than once but under ten times. The chain recombines TRBV29-1 with TRBJ2-7, with D tentatively TRBD1 (6 bases). V was pared by 0 bases and J by 1 base, with 22 bases between. The germline gives CDR1 SQVTM, CDR2 ANQGSEA. CDR3 length equals 18 residues. CDR3 DNA: TGCAGCGTTGAAGAGGGTTTAGGGGAGAAAGGGGGTTCCTACGAGCAGTACTTC. Encoded protein: CSVEEGLGEKGGSYEQYF.